This paragraph covers one TCR beta chain sequence. The antigen it recognizes is unknown. Base qualities are not at hand, and no much larger clone is one base apart. The sample originates from a study of control samples from healthy donors and cancer patients (dated by TCRdb to 2020 to 2022). Library method: the immunoSEQ multiplex PCR assay. Drawn from immuneACCESS, this table holds only the in-frame rearrangements with V and J called that TCRdb kept. Clones are partly lost; checked studies trace under half to an unresolved V gene and leave the rest unexplained. The sample table records 71,000 or so clones; roughly 90% of these occur just once. Around a fifth of the sample lies in the top ten. The CDR3 starts with the cysteine, ends with the phenylalanine, and has 13 residues. Only CDR3 DNA is held: 39 bases, read in frame from base 1. V is cut by 4 bases and J by 1 base, and the space between the germline ends is 7 bases. CDR1 and CDR2 were assigned from the germline V gene as MNHEY and SVGAGI.

The V and J genes are TRBV6-5 and TRBJ1-1, with a weak D call of TRBD1 (6 bases match). What was sequenced was PBMCs. This sequence originates from a man aged 55 to 70 with lung cancer. The bases are TGTGCCAGCAGTTGGACAGAGAACACTGAAGCTTTCTTT. Its translation reads: CASSWTENTEAFF.